This T cell receptor (beta chain) was sequenced during a study of CD8 T cells in Susac syndrome. The study sequenced TCR beta in blood CD8+ and CD4+ T cells. The multiple sclerosis control group comprised treatment-naive patients with stable or active relapsing-remitting disease. It was negative isolation that provided the CD8+ and CD4+ T cells, whereas TEMRA cells were enriched by FACS. Reverse transcription used roughly 0.45 to 1 ug RNA and random hexamers. immunoSEQ multiplex PCR amplified TCR beta CDR3 across 54 Vbeta, 13 Jbeta. TCRdb used MiXCR to reprocess the immunoSEQ multiplex PCR reads, holding one entry per CDR3 protein. The sample consists of 400,000 or so distinct CDR3 sequences, around 85% of them appearing once. The J segment lost 7 bases and the V segment lost 3 bases, leaving 2 bases of the junction unmatched. This CDR3 is built from 12 residues. CDR1 and CDR2 (germline): KGHSH, LQKENI.

This TCR was sampled from a human donor with multiple sclerosis. Sequencing was performed on CD8+ T cells from PBMCs. The chain carries TRBV18 and TRBJ2-5, with 7 bases fitting TRBD1. The CDR3 reads CASSPGQPTQYF. DNA of the CDR3: TGTGCCAGCTCACCGGGACAGCCGACCCAGTACTTC.